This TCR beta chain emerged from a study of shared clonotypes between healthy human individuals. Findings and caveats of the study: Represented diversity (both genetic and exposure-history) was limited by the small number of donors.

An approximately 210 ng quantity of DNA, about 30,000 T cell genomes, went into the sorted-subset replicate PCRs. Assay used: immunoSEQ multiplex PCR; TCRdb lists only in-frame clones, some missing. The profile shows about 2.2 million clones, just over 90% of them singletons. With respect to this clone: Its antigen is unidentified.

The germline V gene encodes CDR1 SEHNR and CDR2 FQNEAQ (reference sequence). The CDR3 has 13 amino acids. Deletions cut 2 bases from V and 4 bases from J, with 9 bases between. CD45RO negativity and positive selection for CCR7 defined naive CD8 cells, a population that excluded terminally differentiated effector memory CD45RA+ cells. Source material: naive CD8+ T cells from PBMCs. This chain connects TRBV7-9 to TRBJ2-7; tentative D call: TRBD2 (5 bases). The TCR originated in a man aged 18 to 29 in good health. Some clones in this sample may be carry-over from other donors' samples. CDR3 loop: CASSLQERYEQYF. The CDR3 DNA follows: TGTGCCAGCAGCTTACAGGAGCGGTACGAGCAGTACTTC.